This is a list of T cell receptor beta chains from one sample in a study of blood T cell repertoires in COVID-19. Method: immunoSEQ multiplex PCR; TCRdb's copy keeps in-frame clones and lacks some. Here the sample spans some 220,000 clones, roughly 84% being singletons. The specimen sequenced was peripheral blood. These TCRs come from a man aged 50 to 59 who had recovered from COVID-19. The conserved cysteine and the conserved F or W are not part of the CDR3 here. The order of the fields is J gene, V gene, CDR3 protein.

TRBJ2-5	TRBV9	ASQPGGNAETQY
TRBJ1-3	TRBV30	AWRHPQGNSGNTIY
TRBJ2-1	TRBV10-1	ANNLLSARTENEQF
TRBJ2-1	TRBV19	ASSRTSEYNEQF
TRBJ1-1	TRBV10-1	ASSEGSTGSTEAF
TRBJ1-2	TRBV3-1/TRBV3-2	ASSQGQGPTT
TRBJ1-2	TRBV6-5	ASSSQGSYYGYT
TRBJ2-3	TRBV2	ASKLDTDTQY
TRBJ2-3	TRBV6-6	ASSYDSRGQY
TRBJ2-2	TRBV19	ASSTGGRTNTGELF
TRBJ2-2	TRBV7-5	ARSLAQREGELF
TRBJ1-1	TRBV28	ASSFRGRMNTEAF
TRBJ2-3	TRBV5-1	ASSPLARGTDTQY
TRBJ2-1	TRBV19	ASSFLAGTDEQF